Listed below are T cell receptor beta chains from one sample, sequenced in a study of CD8+ T cells in alopecia areata. TCRdb's table, derived via immunoSEQ multiplex PCR, lists solely in-frame clones and lacks some. The data show roughly 220,000 clones, 35% to 40% seen once. The sequencing here drew on CD4+ T cells sorted from blood, taken at roughly week 30, from a patient treated with tofacitinib. All receptors derive from a human donor with alopecia areata. CDR3s include the opening cysteine and the closing phenylalanine or tryptophan. D genes are given only for firm matches. Not every row has a clone size; where given, it reads once, few, many or a size class.

clone_size,d_call,j_call,v_call,cdr3_nt,cdr3_aa
-,TRBD2,TRBJ2-1,TRBV7-2,TGTGCCAGCAGCTTAGAAGGACTAGCGGGAACCTACAATGAGCAGTTCTTC,CASSLEGLAGTYNEQFF
few,TRBD1,TRBJ2-7,TRBV29-1,TGCAGCGTTGTTCCGGGACAGGGGCATGTGCAGTACTTC,CSVVPGQGHVQYF
once,TRBD2,TRBJ2-7,TRBV30,TGTGCCTGGAGAGAACCGGGACTAGCGAGGACTAACGCCTACGAGCAGTACTTC,CAWREPGLARTNAYEQYF
-,-,TRBJ1-1,TRBV30,TGTGCCTGGAGTGTACCCGATTGGGCCACTGAAGCTTTCTTT,CAWSVPDWATEAFF
-,-,TRBJ1-4,TRBV29-1,TGCAGCGCTCGTCGATTATTAGAATTTGAAAAACTGTTTTTT,CSARRLLEFEKLFF
-,-,TRBJ1-1,TRBV7-9,TGTGCCAGCAGCCCAGGGAGGAGAGAAGCTTTCTTT,CASSPGRREAFF
few,-,TRBJ2-3,TRBV30,TGTGCCTGGAGTATATCGGGAGATACGCAGTATTTT,CAWSISGDTQYF
-,-,TRBJ2-7,TRBV5-1,TGCGCCAGCAGCTTGGAGGGTCAGACCTACGAGCAGTACTTC,CASSLEGQTYEQYF
once,TRBD1,TRBJ2-3,TRBV7-6,TGTGCCAGCAGCGGACAGGGGCAAGGAACAGATACGCAGTATTTT,CASSGQGQGTDTQYF
-,-,TRBJ2-7,TRBV10-3,TGTGCCATCAGTGAGTTGGGGATCGACGAGCAGTACTTC,CAISELGIDEQYF
-,-,TRBJ2-1,TRBV6-1,TGTGCCAGCAGTGTGACTAGTCCCTACAATGAGCAGTTCTTC,CASSVTSPYNEQFF
few,TRBD1,TRBJ2-7,TRBV29-1,TGCAGCACCTCCGGGACAGCCTACGAGCAGTACTTC,CSTSGTAYEQYF
few,-,TRBJ2-3,TRBV9,TGTGCCAGCAGCGGAGGCTCAGGGTTACCAGATACGCAGTATTTT,CASSGGSGLPDTQYF
-,TRBD2,TRBJ2-2,TRBV5-1,TGCGCCAGCAGGGGCTCAAGCGGGGATACCGGGGAGCTGTTTTTT,CASRGSSGDTGELFF
-,-,TRBJ1-5,TRBV30,TGTGCCTGGAACGAAGGATATAGCCGAGGCAATCAGCCCCAGCATTTT,CAWNEGYSRGNQPQHF
few,-,TRBJ1-2,TRBV6-4,TGTGCCAGTAGATCGCCCAGTGGCTACACCTTC,CASRSPSGYTF
once,TRBD1,TRBJ2-7,TRBV25-1,TGTGCCAGCAGTGAATATTTCGCCGGACAGGGTGGCGAGCAGTACTTC,CASSEYFAGQGGEQYF
-,TRBD1,TRBJ2-3,TRBV30,TGTGCCTGGAGTCGGGACAGTCGAAGGACAGATACGCAGTATTTT,CAWSRDSRRTDTQYF
-,TRBD1,TRBJ1-2,TRBV10-2,TGCGCCAGCAGTGAGGGGACAGGGAACTATGGCTACACCTTC,CASSEGTGNYGYTF
few,-,TRBJ2-7,TRBV30,TGTGCCTGGAGAGACAGATCCTACGAGCAGTACTTC,CAWRDRSYEQYF
-,-,TRBJ2-5,TRBV18,TGTGCCAGCTCACCACGAAGACTAGACCAAGAGACCCAGTACTTC,CASSPRRLDQETQYF
-,-,TRBJ1-2,TRBV6-5,TGTGCCAGCAGTTATGACCGAGCGAGGAACTATGGCTACACCTTC,CASSYDRARNYGYTF
-,-,TRBJ1-2,TRBV7-2,TGTGCCAGCAGCCCAGTTCTAACCTATGGCTACACCTTC,CASSPVLTYGYTF
-,-,TRBJ1-5,TRBV6-6,TGTGCCAGCAGTTACGGCACAGGGAGCAATCAGCCCCAGCATTTT,CASSYGTGSNQPQHF
few,-,TRBJ2-4,TRBV11-2,TGTGCCAGCAGCCCCGGGACTGTAGAGGCCATTCAGTACTTC,CASSPGTVEAIQYF
-,TRBD2,TRBJ2-1,TRBV5-1,TGCGCCAGCAGATCGGCGGGGGGTTACAATGAGCAGTTCTTC,CASRSAGGYNEQFF
few,TRBD1,TRBJ1-2,TRBV7-9,TGTGCCAGCAGCCCGGGACAGTTAGCTAACTATGGCTACACCTTC,CASSPGQLANYGYTF
-,-,TRBJ1-5,TRBV18,TGTGCCAGCTCACCCAACCAGGGGAATCAGCCCCAGCATTTT,CASSPNQGNQPQHF
-,-,TRBJ2-7,TRBV11-2,TGTGCCAGCAGCTCACTCCGGACCGGGTCCTACGAGCAGTACTTC,CASSSLRTGSYEQYF
-,TRBD1,TRBJ1-2,TRBV13,TGTGCCAGCAGCCACGGACAGGAGGGCTATGGCTACACCTTC,CASSHGQEGYGYTF
-,TRBD1,TRBJ2-2,TRBV7-7,TGTGCCAGCAGCCCGACAGGGTTCAACACCGGGGAGCTGTTTTTT,CASSPTGFNTGELFF
-,-,TRBJ2-6,TRBV5-1,TGCGCCAGCCGCGATAGCTCTGGGGCCAACGTCCTGACTTTC,CASRDSSGANVLTF
few,-,TRBJ2-7,TRBV29-1,TGCAGCGTTGAAATCAATTGGGGCCAGGGGCAGTACTTC,CSVEINWGQGQYF
-,-,TRBJ2-2,TRBV11-1,TGTGCCAGCAGGACCACCATCGGGGAGCTGTTTTTT,CASRTTIGELFF
-,TRBD1,TRBJ1-6,TRBV5-1,TGCGCCAGCAGACAGGGGGCGCGGAATTCACCCCTCCACTTT,CASRQGARNSPLHF
-,TRBD1,TRBJ2-7,TRBV11-2,TGTGCCAGCAGCCCCATCGGACAGGACGAGCAGTACTTC,CASSPIGQDEQYF
once,-,TRBJ1-5,TRBV27,TGTGCCAGCAGTTTGAACAGTCCGAGCAATCAGCCCCAGCATTTT,CASSLNSPSNQPQHF
few,TRBD1,TRBJ2-1,TRBV7-2,TGTGCCAGCAGCCTACCTCGACAGGGCTGGAATGAGCAGTTCTTC,CASSLPRQGWNEQFF
many,-,TRBJ1-5,TRBV18,TGTGCCAGCTCACCCCGGGACGGGGATCAGCTCCAGCATTTT,CASSPRDGDQLQHF
-,-,TRBJ1-4,TRBV6-5,TGTGCCAGCAGTCGCCTAAAGGGGGGAAAACTGTTTTTT,CASSRLKGGKLFF
few,-,TRBJ2-5,TRBV6-5,TGTGCCAGCAGTTACTCGACCGGCCAAGAGACCCAGTACTTC,CASSYSTGQETQYF
-,-,TRBJ2-3,TRBV7-8,TGTGCCAGCAGCTTAGGCCCCACGGATACGCAGTATTTT,CASSLGPTDTQYF
few,TRBD2,TRBJ2-1,TRBV30,TGTGCCTGGAGCACAGGGACTAGCGGGAGGGGAGGGGATGAGCAGTTCTTC,CAWSTGTSGRGGDEQFF
-,-,TRBJ1-1,TRBV6-5,TGTGCCAGCAGTTACTCGGCGAACACTGAAGCTTTCTTT,CASSYSANTEAFF
-,TRBD1,TRBJ2-3,TRBV9,TGTGCCAGCAGCGGGCCGGGACAGGGTCCCGCCGGTACGCAGTATTTT,CASSGPGQGPAGTQYF
few,TRBD1,TRBJ2-1,TRBV6-5,TGTGCCAGCAGTACCGGGACAGGGAATTACAATGAGCAGTTCTTC,CASSTGTGNYNEQFF